This T cell receptor beta chain was recorded in a study of radiation and T cells in renal cell carcinoma. Study details: Nephrectomy followed 15 Gy stereotactic body radiation by 4 weeks.

Germline-derived CDR1 and CDR2 are SGDLS and YYNGEE. The trim removed 0 bases at V and 4 bases at J, leaving 7 bases unmatched. This CDR3 is 15 amino acids long. Sample time point: blood 2 weeks post-SBRT. The treatment denotes: 15 Gy SBRT to primary tumor, nephrectomy 4 weeks later. Serial blood draws occurred at baseline and 2 and 4 weeks post-SBRT. Sequenced by immunoSEQ multiplex PCR; TCRdb stores in-frame clones only, minus some. The table lists about 150,000 clones, approximately 86% of them singletons. The sequenced sample was blood, obtained from a patient whose treatment included radiotherapy and nephrectomy. The clonotype comes from a woman aged 50 to 60 with renal cell carcinoma. The chain recombines TRBV9 with TRBJ2-7; 7 nucleotides agree with TRBD2. The CDR3 sequence: CASSVGPSGSYEQYF. The CDR3 nucleotides read TGTGCCAGCAGCGTAGGCCCTAGCGGAAGTTACGAGCAGTACTTC.